This T cell receptor (beta chain) was sequenced in a study of blood T cell repertoires in COVID-19. Background on the study: Collection of acute and convalescent COVID-19 samples took place in the United States, Italy and Spain.

The repertoire was sequenced with immunoSEQ multiplex PCR; TCRdb's copy has only in-frame clones and lacks some. In the table there are 100,000 to 120,000 clones, about 83% of which are singletons. This clone was observed a single time. CDR1 is LNHDA and CDR2 is SQIVND in the germline V gene (reference sequence). This CDR3 has 14 residues. V shed 7 bases and J shed 8 bases, with 18 bases lying between them. V gene TRBV19 combines with J gene TRBJ2-1, with a weak D call TRBD1 (5 bases). The clonotype was recovered from a woman in her 70s with acute or convalescent COVID-19. The specimen was peripheral blood. The DNA of the CDR3 is TGTGCCAGTAATCCAGGGCCCAAATCCTATGAGCAGTTCTTC. Residues: CASNPGPKSYEQFF.